The clone carrying this TCR beta chain is medium-sized within its sample. Its antigen is unknown. TCRdb analysed the reads with MiXCR anew, one entry per CDR3 protein. Among just over 3,000 distinct CDR3 sequences listed, 8% to 9.5% were seen once. The record originates from a study of type 1 regulatory T cells. For the study at large: T-allo10 is an in vitro-generated, Tr1-enriched CD4 T cell product specific for alloantigen.

The germline gives CDR1 SGHAT, CDR2 FQNNGV. V lost 1 base and J lost 0, with 5 bases in between. The CDR3 has 14 residues. This clonotype was sampled from a human donor in good health. The sequencing input was cultured T cells, either the whole culture or a sorted T cell fraction (not recorded which). V is TRBV11-2 and J is TRBJ2-3, with D uncertain. The CDR3 reads CASSLGGSTDTQYF. CDR3 DNA: TGTGCCAGCAGCTTAGGTGGTAGCACAGATACGCAGTATTTT.